This TCR beta chain was captured in a study of T cell responses to AZD1222 COVID-19 vaccine. Notes on the study in general: Spike-specific TCR breadth and depth went up after people got two AZD1222 doses.

Turning to this clone: Its antigen is currently unknown. In the same sample, other DNA sequences code for this CDR3.

The table came from immunoSEQ multiplex PCR; TCRdb's copy has only in-frame clones and leaves some out. The sample yields 250,000 to 300,000 clones, almost 95% seen once. The CDR3 sequence is 14 residues long. Trimming cost V 1 base and J 2 bases; bases outside gene matches: 2. Germline CDR1 SGHTA, CDR2 FQGNSA. The specimen was peripheral blood, collected 28 days after the second AZD1222 dose. The chain employs TRBV7-2 and TRBJ2-7; 7 bases are shared with TRBD1. The sequence was collected from an adult who received the AZD1222 COVID-19 vaccine. This chain's CDR3 is CASSLDRGTYEQYF. The CDR3 nucleotides read TGTGCCAGCAGCTTAGACAGGGGTACCTACGAGCAGTACTTC.